This T cell receptor (beta chain) was obtained from a study of cytomegalovirus exposure and HLA in healthy donors. The PCR employed 60 Vbeta primers together with 13 Jbeta primers. Here immunoSEQ multiplex PCR was the method, and the copy in TCRdb shows in-frame clones only, minus some. The data contain some 160,000 clones, over 60% of them seen just once; the ten biggest clones take up approximately 3.1%. The germline V gene has CDR1 MNHEY and CDR2 SMNVEV (reference sequence). Trimming removed 5 bases from V and 6 bases from J, with 24 bases in between. The CDR3 has 17 residues. The material sequenced was PBMCs. This TCR was recovered from a middle-aged woman in good health and CMV-seronegative. This sequence joins TRBV27 and TRBJ2-3, with D maybe TRBD2 (6 bases). CDR3 nucleotides: TGTGCCAGCAGTCCAGAACTAGCTCGATTCACGGACGATACGCAGTATTTT. This encodes CASSPELARFTDDTQYF.